A selection of T cell receptor beta chains follows, all from one sample in a study of T-cell memory formation after mild COVID-19. TCRdb passed the 5' RACE reads through MiXCR, listing each CDR3 protein once. The table includes about 470,000 distinct CDR3 sequences, roughly 23% detected once. The sequenced sample consisted of PBMCs or a T cell subset sorted from them (not recorded which). Source of these receptors: an adult woman who had mild COVID-19 (a few samples of this study predate the infection). Cell type and time point are not known. Both conserved end residues are part of each CDR3. A D gene is named only where the DNA matches it firmly. Expanded clones are given a class, and other clones once, few, many or no size at all.

d_call,j_call,v_call,clone_size,cdr3_nt,cdr3_aa
TRBD1,TRBJ2-5,TRBV5-1,-,TGCGCCAGCAGCTCGCTGACAGGGGAACTAGAGACCCAGTACTTC,CASSSLTGELETQYF
-,TRBJ2-1,TRBV6-2/TRBV6-3,-,TGTGCCAGCAGTTACTACTACAATGAGCAGTTCTTC,CASSYYYNEQFF
-,TRBJ2-1,TRBV7-2,-,TGTGCCAGCAGTCACGGGACAATCAATGAGCAGTTCTTC,CASSHGTINEQFF
-,TRBJ2-3,TRBV5-1,-,TGCGCCAGCAGCTTTACAGGGTATCCCGCCACAGATACGCAGTATTTT,CASSFTGYPATDTQYF
TRBD1,TRBJ2-3,TRBV19,-,TGTGCCAGTAAGCCCCAGGGGGTCACAGATACGCAGTATTTT,CASKPQGVTDTQYF
TRBD2,TRBJ2-1,TRBV7-2,few,TGTGCCAGCAGCTTAGCGCTGGGAGGGACGCATGAGCAGTTCTTC,CASSLALGGTHEQFF
-,TRBJ2-5,TRBV7-8,few,TGTGCCAGCAGCCCCTTGCCCGGCGCGGCGACCCAGTACTTC,CASSPLPGAATQYF
TRBD2,TRBJ2-3,TRBV3-1,-,TGTGCCAGCAGCCATACTTTAGGACTAGCGGATTTCACAGATACGCAGTATTTT,CASSHTLGLADFTDTQYF
TRBD1,TRBJ1-2,TRBV4-1,-,TGCGCCAGCACGACAGGGGTTAACTATGGCTACACCTTC,CASTTGVNYGYTF
TRBD1,TRBJ2-3,TRBV19,-,TGTGCCAGTAGTATAGACTCGAGGGGGCGGCAGGGAGCATCAGATACGCAGTATTTT,CASSIDSRGRQGASDTQYF
TRBD2,TRBJ2-5,TRBV20-1,-,TGCAGTGCTAGGCCGACTGCGGGCGGGGGGCAAGAGACCCAGTACTTC,CSARPTAGGGQETQYF
TRBD1,TRBJ2-7,TRBV9,many,TGTGCCAGCAGCGTCGCCCAGGGGGCCGCCTACGAGCAGTACTTC,CASSVAQGAAYEQYF
TRBD1,TRBJ1-2,TRBV5-1,few,TGCGCCAGCTCCCCTACCTCAGGGGGTAAGGATGGCTACACCTTC,CASSPTSGGKDGYTF
-,TRBJ2-3,TRBV19,few,TGTGCCAGTAGTTTATTAGGAGGGCCCAGTGGAGATACGCAGTATTTT,CASSLLGGPSGDTQYF
-,TRBJ2-1,TRBV5-5,few,TGTGCCAGCAGCTTGCCACTCTATGAGCAGTTCTTC,CASSLPLYEQFF
TRBD2,TRBJ2-7,TRBV6-1,few,TGTGCCAGCAGTGAGGGGGGGGACCTAAATTACGAGCAGTACTTC,CASSEGGDLNYEQYF
TRBD2,TRBJ2-1,TRBV6-5,-,TGTGCCAGCAGTTACGCGACTAGCGGGAGTCTGGAGTTCTTC,CASSYATSGSLEFF
TRBD2,TRBJ2-1,TRBV20-1,-,TGCAGTGCTCCTACTTTAGCGGGGGTTTCCAGTGAGCAGTTCTTC,CSAPTLAGVSSEQFF
-,TRBJ2-2,TRBV5-1,few,TGCGCCAGCAGCTTGGTGGGGGCATCCACCGGGGAGCTGTTTTTT,CASSLVGASTGELFF
TRBD2,TRBJ2-5,TRBV5-1,few,TGCGCCAGCAGCCGCGGCTTACTAGCGGGAGGATCAGAGACCCAGTACTTC,CASSRGLLAGGSETQYF
-,TRBJ2-1,TRBV3-1,-,TGTGCCAGCAGCCGGGCCATGGGCAATGAGCAGTTCTTC,CASSRAMGNEQFF
-,TRBJ1-5,TRBV7-9,-,TGTGCCAGCAGCCCCCAACAGTCCCAGCCCCAGCATTTT,CASSPQQSQPQHF
-,TRBJ2-2,TRBV6-2/TRBV6-3,-,TGTGCCAGCAGCAAAGTTCGAAAGGCCGGGGAGCTGTTTTTT,CASSKVRKAGELFF
-,TRBJ2-3,TRBV5-1,-,TGCGCCAGCGAGGATGGCAGCCTCACAGATACGCAGTATTTT,CASEDGSLTDTQYF
-,TRBJ2-7,TRBV11-2,-,TGTGCCAGCAGCCCGAAGGGCCTTTGGGGGAGTCGTTACGAGCAGTACTTC,CASSPKGLWGSRYEQYF
-,TRBJ1-2,TRBV15,-,TGTGCCACCAGCACGCGGACTGTACGGGGTGGCTACACCTTC,CATSTRTVRGGYTF
TRBD2,TRBJ2-1,TRBV9,few,TGTGCCAGCAGCGTACCGACAGAATTGCTAGCGGGCAAGCTCGGGGAGCAGTTCTTC,CASSVPTELLAGKLGEQFF
-,TRBJ2-7,TRBV4-3,-,TGCGCCAGCAGCCAAGACGTCTGGGGCTCCTACGAGCAGTACTTC,CASSQDVWGSYEQYF
TRBD2,TRBJ2-1,TRBV3-1,-,TGTGCCAGCAAGCGCCTAGGGACTAGCGGATCGAACGCCGCCCACGAGCAGTTCTTC,CASKRLGTSGSNAAHEQFF
-,TRBJ2-1,TRBV7-2,few,TGTGCCAGCAGCTTAGCCGCGGCGGGCTCCTACAATGAGCAGTTCTTC,CASSLAAAGSYNEQFF
-,TRBJ1-3,TRBV15,-,TGTGCCACCAGCAGAGATCGGGCAGGGATTGGGAACACCATATATTTT,CATSRDRAGIGNTIYF
TRBD1,TRBJ2-1,TRBV7-3,many,TGTGCCAGCAGCTTTCTCGGACAGGGAGGCGATGAGCAGTTCTTC,CASSFLGQGGDEQFF
TRBD1,TRBJ1-1,TRBV5-1,-,TGCGCCAGCAGCTTCGGGGACAGCACTCCGAACACTGAAGCTTTCTTT,CASSFGDSTPNTEAFF
-,TRBJ1-1,TRBV12-3/TRBV12-4,few,TGTGCCAGCAGTCTGATAGGGGTAGGAGCTTTCTTT,CASSLIGVGAFF
-,TRBJ2-3,TRBV29-1,few,TGCAGCGTTGAAGACGGCCTTTCCACAGATACGCAGTATTTT,CSVEDGLSTDTQYF
-,TRBJ2-3,TRBV6-6,-,TGTGCCAGCAGCAATACCGGGACTCATAGCACAGATACGCAGTATTTT,CASSNTGTHSTDTQYF
TRBD2,TRBJ2-1,TRBV5-1,few,TGCGCCAGCAGCTTCCCGACTAGCGCGGCTTACAATGAGCAGTTCTTC,CASSFPTSAAYNEQFF
-,TRBJ2-4,TRBV29-1,-,TGCAGCGTTGAGGTCCCTGGGGCCAAAAACATTCAGTACTTC,CSVEVPGAKNIQYF
-,TRBJ2-7,TRBV19,-,TGTGCCAGTAGTCTGATTCTGCGCGGGGCATACGAGCAGTACTTC,CASSLILRGAYEQYF
-,TRBJ2-3,TRBV14,-,TGTGCCAGCAGCCCCAAGCCGCTAGTTCGGAACACAGATACGCAGTATTTT,CASSPKPLVRNTDTQYF